This T cell receptor (beta chain) was identified during a study of graft-versus-host responses after intestinal transplantation. At the level of the study: Multivisceral, liver-intestinal, or isolated intestinal grafts went to recipients. After anti-thymocyte globulin induction, recipients took tacrolimus and steroids for approximately 3 years. Study results and caveats: GvH clones detected in recipient marrow included some appearing first in ileum or blood.

In the case of this clone: Its antigen remains unknown.

Using immunoSEQ multiplex PCR, the repertoire was profiled, and TCRdb retains in-frame clones only, with some absent. Of roughly 120,000 clones in the sample, less than 95% were seen once. The CDR3 loop spans 15 amino acids. CDR1 is SQVTM and CDR2 is ANQGSEA in the germline V gene. The V gene lost 0 bases and the J gene lost 10 bases, with 18 bases spanning the gap. This specimen was unstimulated CD4+ T cells sorted from spleen or lymph node cells, taken before intestinal transplant. This rearrangement joins TRBV29-1 to TRBJ1-4, with a weak D call TRBD1 (6 bases). The TCR was taken from a human donor who received an intestinal transplant. For the CDR3, the DNA is TGCAGCGTTGAAGATGGGGGGGACACCTCCGGAAAACTGTTTTTT. Translation gives CSVEDGGDTSGKLFF.